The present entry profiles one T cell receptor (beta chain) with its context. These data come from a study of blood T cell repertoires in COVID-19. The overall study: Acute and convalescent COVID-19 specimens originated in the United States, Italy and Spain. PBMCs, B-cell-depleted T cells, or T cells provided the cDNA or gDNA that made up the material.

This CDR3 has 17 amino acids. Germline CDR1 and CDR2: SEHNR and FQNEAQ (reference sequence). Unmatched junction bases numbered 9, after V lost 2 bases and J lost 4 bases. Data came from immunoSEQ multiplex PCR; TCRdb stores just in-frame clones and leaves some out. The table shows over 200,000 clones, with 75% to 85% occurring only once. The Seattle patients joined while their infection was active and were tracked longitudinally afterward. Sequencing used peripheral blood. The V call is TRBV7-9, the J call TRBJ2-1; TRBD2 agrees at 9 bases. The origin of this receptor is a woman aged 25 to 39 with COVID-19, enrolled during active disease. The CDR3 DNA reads TGTGCCAGCAGCTTATCGCTGCTAGCGGGGTCTTACAATGAGCAGTTCTTC. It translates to CASSLSLLAGSYNEQFF.